The rows below give T cell receptor beta chains drawn from one sample of a study of shared clonotypes between healthy human individuals. TCRdb's copy holds only in-frame clones and misses some; the assay was immunoSEQ multiplex PCR. Seen here are 530,000 or so clones, about 75% observed once, and the top ten hold under 15%. Sequencing was carried out using PBMCs. Every receptor here comes from a woman in her thirties or forties in good health. Some clones in this sample may be carry-over from other donors' samples. CDR3s include the opening cysteine and the closing phenylalanine or tryptophan. The D gene is left open where the match is weak.

D: .; J: TRBJ2-2; V: TRBV7-2; length: 12; CDR3: CASSPYHQELFF
D: .; J: TRBJ1-5; V: TRBV19; length: 17; CDR3: CASSMGYRAGANQPQHF
D: TRBD2; J: TRBJ2-3; V: TRBV9; length: 17; CDR3: CASGSGTSVPSTDTQYF
D: .; J: TRBJ1-1; V: TRBV18; length: 14; CDR3: CASSPDRGITEAFF
D: TRBD2; J: TRBJ2-7; V: TRBV28; length: 13; CDR3: CASSSPSGSSGHF
D: TRBD1; J: TRBJ2-6; V: TRBV27; length: 19; CDR3: CASSNPRDRDHSGANVLTF
D: TRBD2; J: TRBJ2-5; V: TRBV7-9; length: 17; CDR3: CASSYGTSGRESETQYF
D: .; J: TRBJ2-1; V: TRBV7-2; length: 17; CDR3: CASRLTPATSAYNEQFF
D: .; J: TRBJ2-2; V: TRBV7-3; length: 17; CDR3: CASSLSWDRAKGGELFF
D: .; J: TRBJ2-5; V: TRBV4-2; length: 16; CDR3: CASSQDGNLRGETQYF
D: TRBD1; J: TRBJ1-2; V: TRBV2; length: 12; CDR3: CASPRDRGGYTF
D: .; J: TRBJ2-5; V: TRBV2; length: 15; CDR3: CASSGLRAPQETQYF
D: TRBD2; J: TRBJ2-3; V: TRBV5-1; length: 15; CDR3: CASSSSGSGTDTQYF
D: TRBD1; J: TRBJ1-5; V: TRBV19; length: 16; CDR3: CASSGPQGASSQPQHF
D: .; J: TRBJ1-2; V: TRBV30; length: 15; CDR3: CAWSPRVEVFGGYTF
D: TRBD2; J: TRBJ2-1; V: TRBV9; length: 16; CDR3: CASSPRGVGIYNEQFF
D: .; J: TRBJ2-1; V: TRBV7-2; length: 16; CDR3: CASSLNARAKLAEQFF
D: .; J: TRBJ2-7; V: TRBV11-2; length: 16; CDR3: CASSLQVPGAAGEQYF
D: TRBD1; J: TRBJ1-4; V: TRBV18; length: 14; CDR3: CASSPTGGEEKLFF
D: .; J: TRBJ2-7; V: TRBV27; length: 14; CDR3: CASSLRPGPYEQYF